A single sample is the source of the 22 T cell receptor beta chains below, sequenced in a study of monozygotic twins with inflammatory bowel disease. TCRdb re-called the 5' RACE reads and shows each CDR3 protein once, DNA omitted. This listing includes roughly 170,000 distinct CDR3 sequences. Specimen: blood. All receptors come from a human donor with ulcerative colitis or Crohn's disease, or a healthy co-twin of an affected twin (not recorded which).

CDR3 protein: CASSLAPGGISYEQYF. The chain is built from TRBV5-1 and TRBJ2-7; TCRdb lists TRBD1, though no DNA is available to test this call. The CDR3 is 16 amino acids. The germline gives CDR1 SGHRS, CDR2 YFSETQ.

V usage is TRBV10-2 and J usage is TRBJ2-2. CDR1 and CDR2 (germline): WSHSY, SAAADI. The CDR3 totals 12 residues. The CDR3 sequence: CASGSDTGELFF.

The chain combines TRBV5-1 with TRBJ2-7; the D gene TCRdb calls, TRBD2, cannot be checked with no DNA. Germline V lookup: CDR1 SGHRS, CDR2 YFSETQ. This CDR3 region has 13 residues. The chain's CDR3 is CASSLTAGYEQYF.

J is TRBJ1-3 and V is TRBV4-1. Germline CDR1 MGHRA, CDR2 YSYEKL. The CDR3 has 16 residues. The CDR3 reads CASSQRHGNSGNTIYF.

The CDR3 loop is CASSPHTGSGEAFF. The rearrangement uses TRBV4-3 and TRBJ1-1. The CDR3 has 14 residues. The germline gives CDR1 LGHNA, CDR2 YSLEER.

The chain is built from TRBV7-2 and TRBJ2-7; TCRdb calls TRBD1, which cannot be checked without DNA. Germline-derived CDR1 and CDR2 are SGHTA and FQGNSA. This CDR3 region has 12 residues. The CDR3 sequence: CASSADTYEQYF.

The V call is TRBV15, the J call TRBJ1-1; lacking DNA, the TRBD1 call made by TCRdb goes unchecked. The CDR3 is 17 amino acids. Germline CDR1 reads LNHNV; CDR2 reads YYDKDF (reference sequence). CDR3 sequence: CATSSEIGNRVNTEAFF.

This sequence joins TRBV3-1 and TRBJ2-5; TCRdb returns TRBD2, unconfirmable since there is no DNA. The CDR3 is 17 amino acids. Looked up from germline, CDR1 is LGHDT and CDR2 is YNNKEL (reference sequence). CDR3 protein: CASSSRRLAGIQETQYF.

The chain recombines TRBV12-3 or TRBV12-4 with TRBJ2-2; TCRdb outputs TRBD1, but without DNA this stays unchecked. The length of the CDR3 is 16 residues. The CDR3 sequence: CASSPSGGTGTGELFF.

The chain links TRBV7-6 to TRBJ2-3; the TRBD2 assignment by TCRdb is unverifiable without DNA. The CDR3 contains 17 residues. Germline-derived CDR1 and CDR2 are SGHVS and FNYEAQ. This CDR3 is CASSPRSGLAGADTQYF.

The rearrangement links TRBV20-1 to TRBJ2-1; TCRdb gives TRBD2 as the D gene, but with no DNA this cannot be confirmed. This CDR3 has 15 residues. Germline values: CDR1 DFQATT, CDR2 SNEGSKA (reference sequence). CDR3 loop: CSARDLQSSYNEQFF.

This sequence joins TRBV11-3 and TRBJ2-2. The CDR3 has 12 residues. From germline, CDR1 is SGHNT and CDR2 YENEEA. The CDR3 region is CASSLDSGELFF.

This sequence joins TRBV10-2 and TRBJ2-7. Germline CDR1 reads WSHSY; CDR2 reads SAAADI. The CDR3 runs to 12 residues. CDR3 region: CASSGDYYEQYF.

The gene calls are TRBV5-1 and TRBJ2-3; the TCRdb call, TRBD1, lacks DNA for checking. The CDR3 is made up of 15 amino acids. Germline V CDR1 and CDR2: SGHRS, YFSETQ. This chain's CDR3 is CASSPRQGGTDTQYF.

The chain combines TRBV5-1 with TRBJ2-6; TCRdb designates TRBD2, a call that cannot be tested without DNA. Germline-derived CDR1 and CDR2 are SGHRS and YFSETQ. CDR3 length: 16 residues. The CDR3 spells CASSPVVPIGANVLTF.

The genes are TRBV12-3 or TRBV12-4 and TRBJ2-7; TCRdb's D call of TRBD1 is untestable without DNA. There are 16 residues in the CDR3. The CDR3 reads CASSRGRGQKSYEQYF.

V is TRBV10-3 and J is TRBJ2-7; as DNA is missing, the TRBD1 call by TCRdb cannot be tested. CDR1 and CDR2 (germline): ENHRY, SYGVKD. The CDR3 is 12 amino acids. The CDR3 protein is CAIMQGGHEQYF.

CDR3 loop: CASRSGQDGAEAFF. The J gene is TRBJ1-1, the V gene TRBV12-3 or TRBV12-4; the TCRdb D gene call, TRBD1, has no DNA to confirm it. There are 14 residues in the CDR3.

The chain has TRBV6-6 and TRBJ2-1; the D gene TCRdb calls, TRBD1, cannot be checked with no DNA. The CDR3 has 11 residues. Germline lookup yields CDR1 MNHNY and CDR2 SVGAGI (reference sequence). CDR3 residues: CASSYRGEQFF.

CDR3 amino acids: CASSLSGQGPFSPHNEKLFF. The rearrangement uses TRBV5-1 and TRBJ1-4; TCRdb lists TRBD1, though no DNA is available to test this call. Germline loops: CDR1 SGHRS, CDR2 YFSETQ. There are 20 residues in the CDR3. Filled out from reference TRBV5-1 and TRBJ1-4, the complete variable domain reads KAGVTQTPRYLIKTRGQQVTLSCSPISGHRSVSWYQQTPGQGLQFLFEYFSETQRNKGNFPGRFSGRQFSNSRSEMNVSTLELGDSALYLCASSLSGQGPFSPHNEKLFFGSGTQLSVL.

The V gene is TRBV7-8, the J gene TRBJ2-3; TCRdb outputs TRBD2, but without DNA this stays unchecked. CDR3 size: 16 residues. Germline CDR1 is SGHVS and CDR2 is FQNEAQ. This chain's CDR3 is CASSLLTSGSTDTQYF.

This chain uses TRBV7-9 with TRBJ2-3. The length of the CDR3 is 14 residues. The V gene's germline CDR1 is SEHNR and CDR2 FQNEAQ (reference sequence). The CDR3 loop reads CASSSLDPRDTQYF. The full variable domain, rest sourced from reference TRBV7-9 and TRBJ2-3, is DTGVSQNPRHKITKRGQNVTFRCDPISEHNRLYWYRQTLGQGPEFLTYFQNEAQLEKSRLLSDRFSAERPKGSFSTLEIQRTEQGDSAMYLCASSSLDPRDTQYFGPGTRLTVL.